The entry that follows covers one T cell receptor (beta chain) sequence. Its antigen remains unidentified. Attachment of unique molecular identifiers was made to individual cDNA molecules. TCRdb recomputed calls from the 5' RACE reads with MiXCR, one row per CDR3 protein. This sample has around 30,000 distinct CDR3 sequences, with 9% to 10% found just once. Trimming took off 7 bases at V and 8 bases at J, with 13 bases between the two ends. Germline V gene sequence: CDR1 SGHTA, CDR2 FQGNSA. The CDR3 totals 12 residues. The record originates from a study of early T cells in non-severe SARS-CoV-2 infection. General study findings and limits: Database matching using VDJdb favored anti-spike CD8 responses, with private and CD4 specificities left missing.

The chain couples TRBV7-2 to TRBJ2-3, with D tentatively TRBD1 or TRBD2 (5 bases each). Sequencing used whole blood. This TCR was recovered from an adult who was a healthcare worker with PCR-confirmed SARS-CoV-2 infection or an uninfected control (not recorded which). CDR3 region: CASISTGGTQYF. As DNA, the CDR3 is TGTGCCAGCATCTCAACTGGGGGTACGCAGTATTTT.